The clone carrying this T cell receptor (beta chain) rates as hyperexpanded. Per the original methods: Reference gene primers were amplified, and this amplification served to estimate nucleated cell counts. The repertoire was sequenced with immunoSEQ multiplex PCR; TCRdb's copy has only in-frame clones and lacks some. V and J calls and clone size are as listed in that table; D and trimming were resolved from the DNA. Counted here are some 120,000 clones, around 89% occurring once; the ten biggest clones make up 25% to 30%. Trimming took off 7 bases at V and 0 bases at J, with 9 bases between the two ends. Germline CDR1 and CDR2: LNHDA and SQIVND (reference sequence). The length of the CDR3 is 13 residues. The source of the sample is a study of blood T cell repertoires in COVID-19. Study-wide context: Italy, Spain and the United States were the sources of the convalescent and acute COVID-19 samples. T cells, B-cell-depleted T cells, or PBMCs supplied cDNA or gDNA.

The chain links TRBV19 to TRBJ1-1; D gene ambiguous. The sample was peripheral blood. The receptor was derived from a man in his 70s with active or convalescent COVID-19. This chain's CDR3 is CASTPKLNTEAFF. Written as DNA, the CDR3 is TGTGCCAGTACCCCTAAGCTGAACACTGAAGCTTTCTTT.